This T cell receptor (beta chain) was obtained from a study of cytomegalovirus exposure and HLA in healthy donors. Study background: The same platform as the approximately 700 first-cohort repertoires was used for the 130 or so validation repertoires, a later analysis reported.

Some clones are missing from TCRdb's copy, which holds only in-frame ones; the method was immunoSEQ multiplex PCR. The table includes some 71,000 clones, approximately 94% detected once. This CDR3 comprises 18 residues. Germline CDR1 reads SGHDT; CDR2 reads YYEEEE. V gave up 2 bases and J gave up 2 bases, with 20 bases separating them. With respect to this clone: Its antigen is not known.

General study results and limits: Altogether, 150 or so TCR beta chains were recorded as cytomegalovirus-associated.

This TCR was recovered from a woman between 18 and 29 years old in good health and CMV-seronegative. This rearrangement joins TRBV5-6 to TRBJ1-5; possibly TRBD1 for D (6 bases). Sequencing input: PBMCs. The CDR3 DNA is TGTGCCAGCAGCTTTTGGGGGGCGGGGGAGAGCGGCAATCAGCCCCAGCATTTT. Residues: CASSFWGAGESGNQPQHF. The whole variable domain, filled in from reference TRBV5-6 and TRBJ1-5, reads DAGVTQSPTHLIKTRGQQVTLRCSPKSGHDTVSWYQQALGQGPQFIFQYYEEEERQRGNFPDRFSGHQFPNYSSELNVNALLLGDSALYLCASSFWGAGESGNQPQHFGDGTRLSIL.